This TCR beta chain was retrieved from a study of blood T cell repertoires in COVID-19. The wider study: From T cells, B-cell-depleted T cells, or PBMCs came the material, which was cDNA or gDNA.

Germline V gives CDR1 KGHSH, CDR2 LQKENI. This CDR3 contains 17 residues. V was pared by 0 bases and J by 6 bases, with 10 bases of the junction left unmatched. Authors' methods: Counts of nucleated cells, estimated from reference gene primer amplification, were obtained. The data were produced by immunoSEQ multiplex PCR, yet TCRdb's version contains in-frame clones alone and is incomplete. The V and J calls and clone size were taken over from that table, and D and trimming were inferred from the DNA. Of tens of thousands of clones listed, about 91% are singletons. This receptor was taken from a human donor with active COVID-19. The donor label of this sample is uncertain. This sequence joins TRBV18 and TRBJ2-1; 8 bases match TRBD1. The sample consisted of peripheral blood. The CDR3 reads CASSPPVPGGGLNEQFF. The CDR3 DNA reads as TGTGCCAGCTCACCACCGGTCCCAGGGGGCGGACTCAATGAGCAGTTCTTC.